This T cell receptor (beta chain) was found in a study of blood T cell repertoires in COVID-19. V lost 3 bases, J lost 2 bases, and 16 bases lay in between. Germline CDR1 and CDR2: SGDLS and YYNGEE. The CDR3 covers 16 residues. Only in-frame clones appear in the TCRdb table, and some are missing; sequencing was by immunoSEQ multiplex PCR. The repertoire includes under 200,000 clones, roughly 80% of them detected once, and over 2.5% sits in the top ten. The specimen sequenced was peripheral blood. This receptor was taken from a human donor with acute or convalescent COVID-19. The donor label of this sample is uncertain. The chain carries TRBV9 and TRBJ2-3, with D maybe TRBD2 (6 bases). The CDR3 sequence: CASSERAGSHTDTQYF. CDR3 nucleotides: TGTGCCAGCAGCGAGCGGGCGGGGAGCCACACAGATACGCAGTATTTT. The entire variable domain, with the rest obtained from reference TRBV9 and TRBJ2-3, is as follows: DSGVTQTPKHLITATGQRVTLRCSPRSGDLSVYWYQQSLDQGLQFLIQYYNGEERAKGNILERFSAQQFPDLHSELNLSSLELGDSALYFCASSERAGSHTDTQYFGPGTRLTVL.